Sequencing of this T cell receptor (beta chain) was carried out in a study of blood T cells in healthy people across ages. The CDR3 has 16 residues. A second PCR, run for 7 to 11 cycles, used a sample-barcoded 5' primer plus a J-beta primer mix. TCRdb processed the 5' RACE reads anew with MiXCR; each CDR3 protein has one entry. The sample has about 830,000 distinct CDR3 sequences; roughly 64% are singletons. Material: blood. The chain combines TRBV21-1 with TRBJ1-6; the tabulated D call, TRBD1, remains unverified against the DNA. TRBV21-1 is marked as a pseudogene. The receptor was derived from a man aged 25-40 years in good health. Written as DNA, the CDR3 is TGTGCCAGCAACAACCTGGACAGGGGGAAAAATTCACCCCTCCACTTT. It encodes CASNNLDRGKNSPLHF.